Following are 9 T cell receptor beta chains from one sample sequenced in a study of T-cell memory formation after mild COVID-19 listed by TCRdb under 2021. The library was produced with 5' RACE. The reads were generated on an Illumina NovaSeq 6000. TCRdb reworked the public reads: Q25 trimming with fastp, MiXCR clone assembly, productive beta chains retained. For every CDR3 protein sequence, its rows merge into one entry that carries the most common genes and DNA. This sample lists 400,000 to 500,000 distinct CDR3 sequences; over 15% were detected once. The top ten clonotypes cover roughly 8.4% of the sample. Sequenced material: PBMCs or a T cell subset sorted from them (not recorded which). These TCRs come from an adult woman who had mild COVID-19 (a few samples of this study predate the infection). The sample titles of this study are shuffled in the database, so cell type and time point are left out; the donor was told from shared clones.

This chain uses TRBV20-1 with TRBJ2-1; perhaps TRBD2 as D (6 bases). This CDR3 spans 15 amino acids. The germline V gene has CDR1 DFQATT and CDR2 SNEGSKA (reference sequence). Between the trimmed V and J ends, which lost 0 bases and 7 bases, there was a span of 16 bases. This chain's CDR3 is CSARDLRGNGNEQFF. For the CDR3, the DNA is TGCAGTGCTAGAGATCTGCGGGGAAATGGGAATGAGCAGTTCTTC.

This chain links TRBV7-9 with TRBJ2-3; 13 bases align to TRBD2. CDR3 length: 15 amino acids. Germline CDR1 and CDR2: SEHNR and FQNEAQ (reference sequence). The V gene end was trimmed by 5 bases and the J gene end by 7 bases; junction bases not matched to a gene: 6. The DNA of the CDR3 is TGTGCCAGCAGCCTACTAGCGGGAGGGCCAAATACGCAGTATTTT. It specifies CASSLLAGGPNTQYF.

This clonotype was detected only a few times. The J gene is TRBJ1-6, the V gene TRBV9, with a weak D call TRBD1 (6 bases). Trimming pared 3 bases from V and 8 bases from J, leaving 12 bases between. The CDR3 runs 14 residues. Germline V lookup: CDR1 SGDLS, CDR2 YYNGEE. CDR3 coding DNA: TGTGCCAGCAGCGAGGGGGAGGCTGATTCACCCCTCCACTTT. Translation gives CASSEGEADSPLHF.

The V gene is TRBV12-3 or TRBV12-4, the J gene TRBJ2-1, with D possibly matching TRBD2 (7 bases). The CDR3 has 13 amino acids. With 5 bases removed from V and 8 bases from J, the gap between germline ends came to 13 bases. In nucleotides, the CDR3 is TGTGCCAGCAGTCCCTCCGGGGGGCATGAGCAGTTCTTC. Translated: CASSPSGGHEQFF.

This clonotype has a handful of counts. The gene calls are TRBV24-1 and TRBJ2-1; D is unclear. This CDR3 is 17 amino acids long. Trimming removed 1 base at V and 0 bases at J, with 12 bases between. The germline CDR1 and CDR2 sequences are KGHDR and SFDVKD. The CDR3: CATSDFLGPDSYNEQFF. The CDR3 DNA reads TGTGCCACCAGTGATTTCCTCGGACCAGACTCCTACAATGAGCAGTTCTTC.

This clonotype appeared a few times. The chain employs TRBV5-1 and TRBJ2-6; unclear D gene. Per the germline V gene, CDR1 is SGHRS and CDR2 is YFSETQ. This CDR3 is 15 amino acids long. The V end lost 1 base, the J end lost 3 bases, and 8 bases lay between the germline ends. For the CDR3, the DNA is TGCGCCAGCAGCTTGATGGGCGTTGGGGCCAACGTCCTGACTTTC. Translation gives CASSLMGVGANVLTF.

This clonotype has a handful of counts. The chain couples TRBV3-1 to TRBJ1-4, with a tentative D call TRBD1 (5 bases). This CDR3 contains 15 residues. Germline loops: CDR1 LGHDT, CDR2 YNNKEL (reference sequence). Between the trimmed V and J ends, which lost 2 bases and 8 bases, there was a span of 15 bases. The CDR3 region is CASSQNPGRSEKLFF. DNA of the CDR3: TGTGCCAGCAGCCAAAACCCGGGACGTTCAGAAAAACTGTTTTTT. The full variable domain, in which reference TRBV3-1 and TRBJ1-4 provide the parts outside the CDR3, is DTAVSQTPKYLVTQMGNDKSIKCEQNLGHDTMYWYKQDSKKFLKIMFSYNNKELIINETVPNRFSPKSPDKAHLNLHINSLELGDSAVYFCASSQNPGRSEKLFFGSGTQLSVL.

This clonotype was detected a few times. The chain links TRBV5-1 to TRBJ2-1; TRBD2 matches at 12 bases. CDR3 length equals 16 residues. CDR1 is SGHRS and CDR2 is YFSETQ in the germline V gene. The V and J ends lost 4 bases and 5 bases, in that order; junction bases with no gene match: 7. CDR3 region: CASSLPTSGGNNEQFF. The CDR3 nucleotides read TGCGCCAGCAGCCTACCGACTAGCGGGGGTAACAATGAGCAGTTCTTC.

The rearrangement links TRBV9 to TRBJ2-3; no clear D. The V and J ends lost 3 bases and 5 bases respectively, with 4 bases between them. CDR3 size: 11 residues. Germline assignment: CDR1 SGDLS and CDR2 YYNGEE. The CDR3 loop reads CASSGQDTQYF. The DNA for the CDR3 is TGTGCCAGCAGCGGACAAGATACGCAGTATTTT.